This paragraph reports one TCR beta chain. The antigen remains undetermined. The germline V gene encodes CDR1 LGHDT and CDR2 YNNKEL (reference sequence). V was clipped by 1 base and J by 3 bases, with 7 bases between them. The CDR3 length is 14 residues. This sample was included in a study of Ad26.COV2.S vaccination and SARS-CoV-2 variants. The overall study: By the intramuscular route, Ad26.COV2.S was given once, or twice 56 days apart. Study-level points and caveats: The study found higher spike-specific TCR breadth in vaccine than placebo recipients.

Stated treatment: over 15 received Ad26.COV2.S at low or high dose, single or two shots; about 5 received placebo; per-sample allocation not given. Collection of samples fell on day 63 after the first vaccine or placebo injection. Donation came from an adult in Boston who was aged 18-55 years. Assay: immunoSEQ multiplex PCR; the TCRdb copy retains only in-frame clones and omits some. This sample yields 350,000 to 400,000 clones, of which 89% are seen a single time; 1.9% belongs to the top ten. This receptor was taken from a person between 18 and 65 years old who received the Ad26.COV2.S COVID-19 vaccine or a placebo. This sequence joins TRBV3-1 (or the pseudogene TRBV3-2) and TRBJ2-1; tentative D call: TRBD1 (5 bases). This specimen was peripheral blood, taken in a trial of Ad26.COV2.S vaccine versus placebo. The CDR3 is CASSQGGNYNEQFF. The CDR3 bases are TGTGCCAGCAGCCAAGGGGGCAACTACAATGAGCAGTTCTTC.